The 28 T cell receptor beta chains listed next were all sequenced from one sample in a study of blood T cell repertoires in COVID-19. TCRdb keeps only in-frame clones here, not all; method: immunoSEQ multiplex PCR. Of about 370,000 clones in the sample, around 87% were seen once. Sequencing was done on a sample of peripheral blood. The receptor source for this set is a woman between 25 and 40 years old with COVID-19, enrolled during active disease.

The V and J genes are TRBV7-9 and TRBJ2-7; D unresolved. Germline V CDR1 and CDR2: SEHNR, FQNEAQ (reference sequence). V was pared by 3 bases and J by 3 bases, with 12 bases between. The CDR3 is 14 amino acids. The CDR3 here is CASSFSKIGYEQYF. CDR3 in DNA: TGTGCCAGCAGCTTTAGCAAGATCGGCTACGAGCAGTACTTC. The whole variable domain, filled in from reference TRBV7-9 and TRBJ2-7, reads DTGVSQNPRHKITKRGQNVTFRCDPISEHNRLYWYRQTLGQGPEFLTYFQNEAQLEKSRLLSDRFSAERPKGSFSTLEIQRTEQGDSAMYLCASSFSKIGYEQYFGPGTRLTVT.

The chain has TRBV19 and TRBJ2-1; D is unresolved. Germline-derived CDR1 and CDR2 are LNHDA and SQIVND (reference sequence). Trimming left V 3 bases short and J 0 bases short, with 9 bases between. This CDR3 comprises 15 residues. In DNA, the CDR3 is TGTGCCAGTAGTATTGGAGTGGGCTCCTACAATGAGCAGTTCTTC. Translation: CASSIGVGSYNEQFF.

J is TRBJ2-5 and V is TRBV5-1, with a tentative D call TRBD2 (5 bases). CDR3 length: 16 amino acids. CDR1 SGHRS and CDR2 YFSETQ come from the germline V gene. Between the trimmed V and J ends, which lost 0 bases and 3 bases, there was a span of 15 bases. The CDR3 spells CASSLEEPSLEETQYF. CDR3 nucleotides: TGCGCCAGCAGCTTGGAGGAGCCTAGCCTAGAAGAGACCCAGTACTTC.

This chain uses TRBV27 with TRBJ2-7, with 13 bases that match TRBD2. The CDR3 is 15 residues long. The germline V gene has CDR1 MNHEY and CDR2 SMNVEV (reference sequence). Trimming removed 6 bases from V and 4 bases from J; junction bases left unmatched: 6. CDR3 in DNA: TGTGCCAGCAGACGGAGGACTAGCGGGAGTTACGAGCAGTACTTC. Translated, it gives CASRRRTSGSYEQYF.

The gene calls are TRBV27 and TRBJ2-7; 8 bases are shared with TRBD2. After removal of 3 bases from V and 2 bases from J, the junction contained 6 bases not matched to a gene. There are 15 residues in the CDR3. Germline CDR1 MNHEY, CDR2 SMNVEV (reference sequence). DNA for the CDR3: TGTGCCAGCAGTTTCGGCGGGAGGAGTCCCTACGAGCAGTACTTC. Translation: CASSFGGRSPYEQYF.

The chain carries TRBV14 and TRBJ2-7; D is possibly TRBD2 (5 bases). Germline lookup yields CDR1 SGHDN and CDR2 FVKESK. Trimming stripped 2 bases from V and 1 base from J, with 6 bases between. The CDR3 is 13 amino acids. The CDR3 bases are TGTGCCAGCAGCCAATGGACTTCCTACGAGCAGTACTTC. Its translation is CASSQWTSYEQYF.

The J gene is TRBJ1-1, the V gene TRBV30; TRBD1 agrees at 7 bases. The length of the CDR3 is 13 residues. CDR1 is GTSNPN and CDR2 is SVGIG in the germline V gene (reference sequence). With 3 bases clipped from V and 3 bases from J, the junction kept 4 bases outside the gene matches. The CDR3 here is CAWSSTGHTEAFF. Written as DNA, the CDR3 is TGTGCCTGGAGCTCGACAGGGCACACTGAAGCTTTCTTT.

The rearrangement uses TRBV24-1 and TRBJ2-5, with 9 bases fitting TRBD1. The junction had 3 bases not matched to a gene; V was cut back by 7 bases and J by 4 bases. Germline V gene data show CDR1 as KGHDR and CDR2 as SFDVKD. The CDR3 extends over 13 amino acids. Here the CDR3 DNA reads TGTGCCACCAGGAGGACAGGGGCAGAGACCCAGTACTTC. Protein sequence: CATRRTGAETQYF.

The CDR3 loop reads CASSLRPGGVDTEAFF. The CDR3 DNA sequence: TGCGCCAGCAGCTTGCGCCCAGGGGGAGTGGACACTGAAGCTTTCTTT. The chain uses TRBV5-1 and TRBJ1-1, with 7 bases identical to TRBD1. This CDR3 contains 16 residues. Germline values: CDR1 SGHRS, CDR2 YFSETQ. Germline trimming cut 1 base from V and 3 bases from J; bases unmatched to any gene: 9.

The chain uses TRBV10-3 and TRBJ2-7, with D perhaps matching TRBD1 (6 bases). Per germline, CDR1 ENHRY and CDR2 SYGVKD. There are 13 residues in the CDR3. V lost 2 bases and J lost 5, with 10 bases in between. Here the CDR3 reads CAISEPGTNEQYF. CDR3 coding DNA: TGTGCCATCAGTGAGCCAGGGACAAACGAGCAGTACTTC.

This chain connects TRBV9 to TRBJ2-2; D is undetermined. Between the trimmed V and J ends, which lost 4 bases and 4 bases, there was a span of 8 bases. This CDR3 is 13 amino acids long. The V gene's germline CDR1 is SGDLS and CDR2 YYNGEE. CDR3 DNA sequence: TGTGCCAGCAGCCCCCCCAGCACCGGGGAGCTGTTTTTT. This codes for CASSPPSTGELFF. Based on the CDR3 plus reference TRBV9 and TRBJ2-2, the full variable domain is DSGVTQTPKHLITATGQRVTLRCSPRSGDLSVYWYQQSLDQGLQFLIQYYNGEERAKGNILERFSAQQFPDLHSELNLSSLELGDSALYFCASSPPSTGELFFGEGSRLTVL.

This clone has a single count. The chain carries TRBV6-6 and TRBJ1-5; 7 bases align to TRBD1. Germline CDR1 MNHNY, CDR2 SVGAGI (reference sequence). The CDR3 length is 15 residues. Trimming cost V 6 bases and J 0 bases; bases outside gene matches: 5. This CDR3 is CASSRRQGSNQPQHF. CDR3 nucleotides: TGTGCCAGCAGCCGACGACAGGGTAGCAATCAGCCCCAGCATTTT.

The rearrangement joins TRBV9 to TRBJ2-2; D is undetermined. The CDR3 is made up of 13 amino acids. CDR1 is SGDLS and CDR2 is YYNGEE in the germline V gene. V was trimmed by 1 base and J by 6 bases, leaving 7 bases between them. The CDR3 nucleotides read TGTGCCAGCAGCGTATATATCGCCGGGGAGCTGTTTTTT. Encoded protein: CASSVYIAGELFF. The full variable domain, rest sourced from reference TRBV9 and TRBJ2-2, is DSGVTQTPKHLITATGQRVTLRCSPRSGDLSVYWYQQSLDQGLQFLIQYYNGEERAKGNILERFSAQQFPDLHSELNLSSLELGDSALYFCASSVYIAGELFFGEGSRLTVL.

The gene calls are TRBV6-5 and TRBJ1-2; a possible D gene is TRBD1 (6 bases). From germline, CDR1 is MNHEY and CDR2 SVGAGI. Trimming removed 6 bases from V and 4 bases from J, with 15 bases in between. This CDR3 is 14 amino acids long. CDR3 residues: CASRVRGGAYGYTF. CDR3 nucleotides: TGTGCCAGCAGGGTCCGGGGGGGCGCCTATGGCTACACCTTC.

The chain uses TRBV2 and TRBJ2-5; the D gene is possibly TRBD2 (7 bases). V lost 3 bases to trimming and J lost 5 bases, with 13 bases between them. The CDR3 runs 14 residues. Per the germline V gene, CDR1 is SNHLY and CDR2 is FYNNEI. CDR3 nucleotide sequence: TGTGCCAGCAGTGAGGGGGGGGCTTGGGAGACCCAGTACTTC. It is translated as CASSEGGAWETQYF.

V gene TRBV27 combines with J gene TRBJ2-1; TRBD2 matches 9 bases. Per germline, CDR1 MNHEY and CDR2 SMNVEV (reference sequence). The CDR3 runs to 15 residues. V gave up 6 bases and J gave up 7 bases; unmatched junction bases: 10. The CDR3 region has the DNA TGTGCCAGCAGGGAAGGAACTAGCGGGCGGAATGAGCAGTTCTTC. Translating it yields CASREGTSGRNEQFF.

The CDR3 sequence is CASSKVPGRSDEQFF. CDR3 sequence (DNA): TGTGCCAGTAGTAAAGTCCCGGGGAGGTCGGATGAGCAGTTCTTC. The V and J genes are TRBV19 and TRBJ2-1; a possible D gene is TRBD2 (6 bases). The V and J ends lost 4 bases and 8 bases respectively, with 18 bases between them. Germline V gene data show CDR1 as LNHDA and CDR2 as SQIVND (reference sequence). The CDR3 sequence is 15 residues long.

The V and J genes are TRBV5-1 and TRBJ2-7, with D possibly TRBD1 on 6 matching bases. V shed 0 bases and J shed 5 bases, with 18 bases lying between them. The CDR3 length is 16 residues. Germline assignment: CDR1 SGHRS and CDR2 YFSETQ. CDR3 coding DNA: TGCGCCAGCAGCTTGGATATAGGGCAGGGGAACCACGAGCAGTACTTC. It specifies CASSLDIGQGNHEQYF.

The sample holds one count of this clone. The chain links TRBV5-1 to TRBJ2-7; D perhaps matches TRBD1 (5 bases). CDR1 and CDR2 (germline): SGHRS, YFSETQ. Between the trimmed V and J ends, which lost 5 bases and 1 base, there was a span of 10 bases. This CDR3 is built from 13 residues. The CDR3 loop is CASRMTVSYEQYF. Written as DNA, the CDR3 is TGCGCCAGCAGGATGACAGTGTCCTACGAGCAGTACTTC. Complete variable domain (other parts from reference TRBV5-1 and TRBJ2-7): KAGVTQTPRYLIKTRGQQVTLSCSPISGHRSVSWYQQTPGQGLQFLFEYFSETQRNKGNFPGRFSGRQFSNSRSEMNVSTLELGDSALYLCASRMTVSYEQYFGPGTRLTVT.

This clone showed up just once. The chain is built from TRBV7-9 and TRBJ2-1; 10 bases are shared with TRBD2. Looked up from germline, CDR1 is SEHNR and CDR2 is FQNEAQ (reference sequence). The trim removed 1 base at V and 5 bases at J, leaving 5 bases unmatched. The CDR3 length is 16 residues. DNA of the CDR3: TGTGCCAGCAGCTTAGATACTAGCGGGAATGACAATGAGCAGTTCTTC. As protein: CASSLDTSGNDNEQFF.

This clone was counted only a few times. The CDR3 DNA is TGCGCCAGCAGTCGGGAGTGGCCCAACACAGATACGCAGTATTTT. Its protein product is CASSREWPNTDTQYF. V and J are TRBV4-1 and TRBJ2-3; tentative D call: TRBD2 (6 bases). The CDR3 covers 15 residues. Germline V gene data show CDR1 as MGHRA and CDR2 as YSYEKL. V was shortened by 6 bases and J by 2 bases, with 15 bases between the two germline ends.

The genes are TRBV28 and TRBJ2-7; 11 positions agree with TRBD2. V shed 6 bases, J shed 3 bases, and the junction held 7 bases outside the gene matches. The germline V gene has CDR1 MDHEN and CDR2 SYDVKM. This CDR3 comprises 15 residues. CDR3 nucleotides: TGTGCCAGCAGGGGGACTAGCGGACCCTTCTACGAGCAGTACTTC. Its translation: CASRGTSGPFYEQYF.

The chain combines TRBV7-9 with TRBJ2-5; 13 bases agree with TRBD2. The CDR3 runs 17 residues. From germline, CDR1 is SEHNR and CDR2 FQNEAQ (reference sequence). V gave up 7 bases and J gave up 4 bases; unmatched junction bases: 12. The CDR3 DNA is TGTGCCAGCATCCCCACTAGCGGGAGGGCCGTAGGAGAGACCCAGTACTTC. The encoded protein is CASIPTSGRAVGETQYF.

The chain employs TRBV3-1 (or the pseudogene TRBV3-2) and TRBJ2-7; TRBD2 matches at 8 bases. Germline V CDR1 and CDR2: LGHDT, YNNKEL (reference sequence). This CDR3 spans 15 amino acids. Trimming at V came to 1 base and at J to 1 base, leaving 3 bases not matched to a gene. This CDR3 reads CASSQVTSESYEQYF. CDR3 nucleotide sequence: TGTGCCAGCAGCCAAGTGACTAGCGAATCCTACGAGCAGTACTTC.

The chain joins TRBV5-5 to TRBJ1-1; tentatively, D is TRBD1 (6 bases). The V gene's germline CDR1 is SGHKS and CDR2 YYEKEE (reference sequence). Trimming took 0 bases from V and 4 from J, leaving 16 bases between them. CDR3 length: 16 amino acids. DNA of the CDR3: TGTGCCAGCAGCTTGGCAGGGGCTAGGGTCGGCACTGAAGCTTTCTTT. Amino acid sequence: CASSLAGARVGTEAFF.

The chain recombines TRBV28 with TRBJ2-1; TRBD1 matches 7 bases. The ends lost 5 bases at V and 0 bases at J; junction bases unmatched: 4. This CDR3 has 15 residues. Germline V gene sequence: CDR1 MDHEN, CDR2 SYDVKM. The CDR3 sequence: CASSAHRGSYNEQFF. CDR3 DNA sequence: TGTGCCAGCAGTGCCCACAGGGGCTCCTACAATGAGCAGTTCTTC.

The chain couples TRBV27 to TRBJ2-2, with 10 positions matching TRBD1. V lost 6 bases, J lost 6 bases, and 4 bases stayed unmatched. The germline gives CDR1 MNHEY, CDR2 SMNVEV (reference sequence). There are 14 residues in the CDR3. Here the CDR3 DNA reads TGTGCCAGCAGACCGACAGGGGGCGCCGGGGAGCTGTTTTTT. Protein: CASRPTGGAGELFF.

The rearrangement uses TRBV7-2 and TRBJ2-7; no firm D call. Per germline, CDR1 SGHTA and CDR2 FQGNSA. The CDR3 contains 14 residues. Trimming took 3 bases from V and 3 from J, leaving 12 bases between them. The CDR3 nucleotides are TGTGCCAGCAGCTTTTCACAGTTTGTCTACGAGCAGTACTTC. Its protein product is CASSFSQFVYEQYF.